This section outlines one T cell receptor (beta chain) sequence together with its context. This sample stems from a study of sequential checkpoint blockade in melanoma. This table comes from immunoSEQ multiplex PCR, and its TCRdb copy is limited to in-frame clones, with some not included. Among under 25,000 clones listed, around 78% were seen once. Treatment noted: randomized to nivolumab then ipilimumab (arm A) or the reverse (arm B). From thawed PBMCs, live CD3+CD8+ cells negative for CD19 and CD56 were sorted. Germline CDR1 reads MNHNY; CDR2 reads SVGAGI (reference sequence). Trimming stripped 6 bases from V and 0 bases from J, with 9 bases between. The CDR3 has 13 amino acids.

The receptor was derived from a human donor with melanoma. The chain couples TRBV6-6 to TRBJ2-7; a possible D gene is TRBD2 (6 bases). Source: CD8+ T cells sorted from blood (inferred from file names), taken from a patient given nivolumab and ipilimumab in sequence. The CDR3 loop is CASRPGGSYEQYF. The CDR3 region has the DNA TGTGCCAGCAGGCCCGGGGGCTCCTACGAGCAGTACTTC.